A selection of T cell receptor beta chains follows, all from one sample in a study of OX40 agonist ivuxolimab in advanced cancers. Produced via immunoSEQ multiplex PCR; TCRdb's table is partial and in-frame only. This sample has approximately 75,000 clones, with 78% found just once. This sample comprised CD4+ or CD8+ T cells sorted from blood, obtained in a trial of the OX40 agonist ivuxolimab. Receptor source: an adult with an advanced solid tumor such as melanoma, head and neck, liver or kidney cancer. Each CDR3 is given with its conserved first and last residue. A D gene is named only where the DNA matches it firmly. Clone size appears in some rows only: once, few, many, or a class for an expanded clone.

cdr3_aa	cdr3_nt	clone_size	v_call	j_call	d_call
CASSPGVGGWAEAFF	TGTGCCAGTAGTCCCGGAGTAGGGGGTTGGGCTGAAGCTTTCTTT	few	TRBV19	TRBJ1-1	NA
CASSVRGSGANVLTF	TGTGCCAGCAGCGTACGGGGGTCTGGGGCCAACGTCCTGACTTTC	NA	TRBV9	TRBJ2-6	NA
CASSLSVHSNQPQHF	TGTGCCAGCAGCTTGAGTGTCCATAGCAATCAGCCCCAGCATTTT	NA	TRBV5-5	TRBJ1-5	NA
CASSLDSMNTEAFF	TGCGCCAGCAGCTTGGACAGCATGAACACTGAAGCTTTCTTT	once	TRBV5-1	TRBJ1-1	NA
CASRADMGEQYF	TGTGCCAGCAGGGCCGACATGGGCGAGCAGTACTTC	NA	TRBV7-2	TRBJ2-7	NA
CASSARAEREETQYF	TGTGCCAGCAGCGCGCGAGCGGAGAGAGAAGAGACCCAGTACTTC	NA	TRBV11-3	TRBJ2-5	NA
CASSLWGDGKNIQYF	TGTGCCAGCAGCTTGTGGGGTGACGGCAAAAACATTCAGTACTTC	NA	TRBV7-9	TRBJ2-4	NA
CASSKNSGSASSYNEQFF	TGTGCCAGCAGCAAAAATAGCGGGAGCGCGAGCTCCTACAATGAGCAGTTCTTC	NA	TRBV7-9	TRBJ2-1	TRBD2
CASSLYRVSGYTF	TGTGCCAGCAGCCTTTACAGGGTTTCTGGCTACACCTTC	NA	TRBV4-2	TRBJ1-2	NA
CASSFGGNTIYF	TGTGCCAGCAGCTTTGGTGGAAACACCATATATTTT	NA	TRBV5-6	TRBJ1-3	NA
CASTLGYAYGYTF	TGTGCCAGCACCCTCGGGTACGCTTATGGCTACACCTTC	few	TRBV28	TRBJ1-2	NA
CASSVQFDQPQHF	TGCGCCAGCAGCGTACAGTTCGATCAGCCCCAGCATTTT	few	TRBV4-3	TRBJ1-5	NA
CASKKGVSTDTQYF	TGTGCCAGCAAGAAAGGGGTTAGCACAGATACGCAGTATTTT	NA	TRBV2	TRBJ2-3	NA
CASSVDRGRNSPLHF	TGTGCCAGCAGCGTGGACAGGGGACGTAATTCACCCCTCCACTTT	NA	TRBV7-2	TRBJ1-6	TRBD1
CASTSPGQGAYEQYF	TGTGCCAGCACCTCACCGGGACAGGGGGCCTACGAGCAGTACTTC	NA	TRBV28	TRBJ2-7	TRBD1
CASVRFGGSTDTQYF	TGTGCCAGTGTTCGGTTTGGCGGTAGCACAGATACGCAGTATTTT	NA	TRBV19	TRBJ2-3	NA
CATKSNQNTEAFF	TGTGCCACCAAAAGCAACCAGAACACTGAAGCTTTCTTT	NA	TRBV6-1	TRBJ1-1	NA
CASSPSGGSDGYTF	TGTGCCAGCAGCCCCTCGGGGGGGAGTGATGGCTACACCTTC	NA	TRBV7-3	TRBJ1-2	NA
CASSPGQYNEQFF	TGTGCCAGCAGCCCCGGACAGTACAATGAGCAGTTCTTC	NA	TRBV5-5	TRBJ2-1	NA
CASSRDRGYGYTF	TGCGCCAGCAGCCGGGACAGGGGCTATGGCTACACCTTC	few	TRBV4-3	TRBJ1-2	TRBD1
CASSIATGGVRAFF	TGTGCCAGTAGTATTGCGACGGGCGGGGTCCGAGCTTTCTTT	once	TRBV19	TRBJ1-1	NA
CASSSLGRGNEQFF	TGTGCCAGCAGCTCACTAGGACGGGGCAATGAGCAGTTCTTC	few	TRBV5-6	TRBJ2-1	NA
CASSYSKWGGYNEQFF	TGTGCCAGCAGTTACTCAAAGTGGGGGGGGTACAATGAGCAGTTCTTC	NA	TRBV6-5	TRBJ2-1	TRBD2
CASSLGLAGGPETQYF	TGTGCCAGCAGCTTAGGGCTAGCGGGAGGGCCGGAGACCCAGTACTTC	NA	TRBV7-2	TRBJ2-5	TRBD2
CASSYSTNSPLHF	TGTGCCAGCAGTTACTCGACGAATTCACCCCTCCACTTT	NA	TRBV6-5	TRBJ1-6	NA
CASSQTGTSNYNEQFF	TGCGCCAGCAGCCAGACCGGGACTAGTAACTACAATGAGCAGTTCTTC	NA	TRBV4-1	TRBJ2-1	TRBD2
CASSLSPTATLGYTF	TGTGCCAGCAGCTTAAGCCCGACGGCGACGCTCGGCTACACCTTC	once	TRBV7-2	TRBJ1-2	NA
CAWSPSWGYGDIQYF	TGTGCCTGGTCCCCCAGTTGGGGTTACGGAGACATTCAGTACTTC	NA	TRBV30	TRBJ2-4	NA
CASSLADRAYEQYF	TGTGCCAGCAGCTTAGCGGACAGGGCATACGAGCAGTACTTC	NA	TRBV7-2	TRBJ2-7	TRBD1
CASSRGSRGGNNQPQHF	TGTGCCAGCAGTAGGGGGAGCAGGGGAGGGAACAATCAGCCCCAGCATTTT	NA	TRBV2	TRBJ1-5	NA
CASSSYRGRSTDTQYF	TGTGCCAGCAGTTCCTACAGGGGGCGAAGCACAGATACGCAGTATTTT	NA	TRBV27	TRBJ2-3	TRBD1
CASSSGGYNEQFF	TGTGCCAGCAGCTCCGGGGGTTACAATGAGCAGTTCTTC	NA	TRBV5-5	TRBJ2-1	NA
CASSAGTASNQPQHF	TGTGCCAGCAGCGCCGGGACAGCTAGCAATCAGCCCCAGCATTTT	NA	TRBV7-8	TRBJ1-5	TRBD1
CASSARTSGSYEQYF	TGTGCCAGCAGTGCCCGGACTAGCGGGAGCTACGAGCAGTACTTC	NA	TRBV6-5	TRBJ2-7	TRBD2
CATKGQGSYGYTF	TGTGCCACCAAGGGGCAGGGGAGCTATGGCTACACCTTC	NA	TRBV19	TRBJ1-2	NA
CASPQGELNEKLFF	TGTGCCAGTCCGCAGGGGGAACTTAATGAAAAACTGTTTTTT	NA	TRBV6-4	TRBJ1-4	TRBD1
CASSLSGAGPLSGNTIYF	TGTGCCAGCAGCTTGAGTGGGGCAGGGCCCCTTTCTGGAAACACCATATATTTT	NA	TRBV5-5	TRBJ1-3	NA